The 21 T cell receptor beta chains below all came from one sample that was sequenced in a study of graft-versus-host responses after intestinal transplantation. Data came from immunoSEQ multiplex PCR; TCRdb stores just in-frame clones and leaves some out. The repertoire holds 20,000 to 25,000 clones, with around 41% as singletons. The authors combined 200,000 CFSE-labeled responder cells with 200,000 irradiated, violet-dye-labeled stimulator cells in plates. The source was alloreactive CD8+ T cells from a mixed lymphocyte reaction culture, collected before intestinal transplant. The subset denotes: CFSE-low proliferating T cells sorted from roughly 6-day pre-transplant mixed lymphocyte reaction (GvH or HvG direction). These receptors were taken from a human patient who received an intestinal transplant.

The rearrangement uses TRBV7-9 and TRBJ1-1, with D perhaps TRBD1 (5 bases). V was cut by 2 bases and J by 5 bases, with 9 bases left in between. CDR1 is SEHNR and CDR2 is FQNEAQ in the germline V gene (reference sequence). This CDR3 has 13 amino acids. The CDR3 loop is CASSLQEGTEAFF. In DNA, the CDR3 is TGTGCCAGCAGCTTACAAGAGGGGACTGAAGCTTTCTTT.

This sequence joins TRBV28 and TRBJ2-3; the D is unclear. The CDR3 has 16 amino acids. Germline loops: CDR1 MDHEN, CDR2 SYDVKM. Trimming took off 5 bases at V and 0 bases at J, with 15 bases between the two ends. CDR3 in amino acids: CASSLSPLTSTDTQYF. Here the CDR3 DNA reads TGTGCCAGCAGTCTATCCCCTCTGACTAGCACAGATACGCAGTATTTT. Filled out from reference TRBV28 and TRBJ2-3, the complete variable domain reads DVKVTQSSRYLVKRTGEKVFLECVQDMDHENMFWYRQDPGLGLRLIYFSYDVKMKEKGDIPEGYSVSREKKERFSLILESASTNQTSMYLCASSLSPLTSTDTQYFGPGTRLTVL.

This clone was picked up a small number of times. This chain joins TRBV10-2 and TRBJ1-2; no firm D call. Trimming stripped 5 bases from V and 3 bases from J, with 7 bases between. The CDR3 extends over 12 amino acids. Germline CDR1 reads WSHSY; CDR2 reads SAAADI. CDR3 residues: CASSPQDYGYTF. The CDR3 nucleotides read TGCGCCAGCAGTCCCCAAGACTATGGCTACACCTTC.

The V call is TRBV6-5, the J call TRBJ2-1; no definite D call. CDR1 and CDR2 from the germline V gene are MNHEY and SVGAGI. The germline V and J ends were trimmed by 2 bases and 0 bases, with 11 bases remaining between them. The CDR3 extends over 16 amino acids. The chain's CDR3 is CASSYKGLGSYNEQFF. The CDR3 DNA sequence: TGTGCCAGCAGTTACAAAGGTCTAGGCTCCTACAATGAGCAGTTCTTC.

Of note for this clone: At the DNA level, this CDR3 is encoded by other sequences in the same sample as well. The chain employs TRBV27 and TRBJ2-7; 9 nucleotides match TRBD1. The V segment lost 2 bases and the J segment 2 bases; nucleotides outside the gene matches: 13. Germline CDR1 MNHEY, CDR2 SMNVEV (reference sequence). This CDR3 region has 18 residues. DNA for the CDR3: TGTGCCAGCAGTTTAACAGGGGGCTGGGCTAGCGTTCCCTACGAGCAGTACTTC. As protein: CASSLTGGWASVPYEQYF.

This chain joins TRBV2 and TRBJ2-5; a weak D match, TRBD1 (7 bases). CDR3 length: 14 residues. CDR1 and CDR2 (germline): SNHLY, FYNNEI. Trimming left V 1 base short and J 5 bases short, with 11 bases between. CDR3 in amino acids: CASSEGSGGETQYF. CDR3 nucleotide sequence: TGTGCCAGCAGTGAAGGCTCAGGGGGGGAGACCCAGTACTTC. The whole variable domain, remainder taken from reference TRBV2 and TRBJ2-5, is EPEVTQTPSHQVTQMGQEVILRCVPISNHLYFYWYRQILGQKVEFLVSFYNNEISEKSEIFDDQFSVERPDGSNFTLKIRSTKLEDSAMYFCASSEGSGGETQYFGPGTRLLVL.

Remarks on this clone: The same CDR3 is also encoded by other DNA sequences in this sample. The V and J genes are TRBV7-2 and TRBJ1-5; D unclear. CDR3 length: 15 residues. Germline V gene data show CDR1 as SGHTA and CDR2 as FQGNSA. The V gene lost 5 bases and the J gene lost 0 bases, with 11 bases spanning the gap. DNA for the CDR3: TGTGCCAGCAGCCTAGACCCGATTAGCAATCAGCCCCAGCATTTT. It yields the protein CASSLDPISNQPQHF.

This clone was counted between two and nine times. The genes are TRBV30 and TRBJ1-2, with 7 bases fitting TRBD1. Germline loops: CDR1 GTSNPN, CDR2 SVGIG (reference sequence). The CDR3 has 15 amino acids. V trimming: 3 bases; J trimming: 4 bases; junction bases outside the gene matches: 11. The CDR3 loop reads CAWRSTGTVVYGYTF. For the CDR3, the DNA is TGTGCCTGGAGGTCTACCGGGACAGTGGTCTATGGCTACACCTTC.

The genes are TRBV27 and TRBJ2-1, with 9 bases lining up with TRBD2. The CDR3 extends over 16 amino acids. V lost 0 bases, J lost 4 bases, and 4 bases stayed unmatched. CDR1 and CDR2 (germline): MNHEY, SMNVEV (reference sequence). In DNA, the CDR3 is TGTGCCAGCAGTTTATCCCCTAGCGGGGCTTACAATGAGCAGTTCTTC. Its translation: CASSLSPSGAYNEQFF.

The CDR3 DNA follows: TGTGCCAGCAGCCCCCCCCGCGGTAAGAACGAGCAGTACTTC. This sequence encodes CASSPPRGKNEQYF. V gene TRBV13 combines with J gene TRBJ2-7; D gene unclear. The germline CDR1 and CDR2 sequences are PRHDT and FYEKMQ (reference sequence). The CDR3 is made up of 14 amino acids. The V gene lost 5 bases and the J gene lost 5 bases, with 16 bases spanning the gap.

This clone was seen a handful of times. The chain joins TRBV11-2 to TRBJ2-7; D remains ambiguous. Germline V gene lookup returns CDR1 SGHAT and CDR2 FQNNGV. This CDR3 comprises 13 residues. Trimming left V 1 base short and J 2 bases short, with 6 bases between. The CDR3 reads CASSLAETYEQYF. The CDR3 DNA follows: TGTGCCAGCAGCTTAGCGGAGACCTACGAGCAGTACTTC.

This rearrangement joins TRBV5-4 to TRBJ2-1; TRBD2 matches at 11 bases. The V gene's germline CDR1 is SGHNT and CDR2 YYREEE (reference sequence). This CDR3 has 14 amino acids. With 3 bases clipped from V and 5 bases from J, the junction kept 1 base outside the gene matches. Here the CDR3 DNA reads TGTGCCAGCAGCTCGGGACTAGCGGACAATGAGCAGTTCTTC. Its protein product is CASSSGLADNEQFF.

Relative to its sample, this clone is medium-sized. This rearrangement joins TRBV19 to TRBJ1-5, with D tentatively TRBD1 (5 bases). Germline V gene lookup returns CDR1 LNHDA and CDR2 SQIVND (reference sequence). V was cut by 6 bases and J by 1 base, with 7 bases left in between. The CDR3 has 13 amino acids. The CDR3 protein is CASSGQSNQPQHF. The CDR3 DNA sequence: TGTGCCAGTAGCGGACAAAGCAATCAGCCCCAGCATTTT.

By proportion, this clone is medium-sized. V gene TRBV2 combines with J gene TRBJ2-1; D may be TRBD1 or TRBD2 (5 bases each). The CDR3 totals 13 residues. Trimming stripped 6 bases from V and 3 bases from J, with 9 bases between. Germline V gene sequence: CDR1 SNHLY, CDR2 FYNNEI. The CDR3 nucleotides read TGTGCCAGCAGGGGGACGGTCTACAATGAGCAGTTCTTC. It specifies CASRGTVYNEQFF. The variable domain in full, completed from reference TRBV2 and TRBJ2-1, reads EPEVTQTPSHQVTQMGQEVILRCVPISNHLYFYWYRQILGQKVEFLVSFYNNEISEKSEIFDDQFSVERPDGSNFTLKIRSTKLEDSAMYFCASRGTVYNEQFFGPGTRLTVL.

This clone was counted a few times. The chain has TRBV7-9 and TRBJ2-4; D is tentatively TRBD1 or TRBD2 (5 bases each). CDR3 size: 16 residues. Germline V gives CDR1 SEHNR, CDR2 FQNEAQ (reference sequence). The V and J ends lost 11 bases and 1 base respectively, with 21 bases between them. The DNA of the CDR3 is TGTGCCGGAGAGGCCCCGGGACCCAGGGCCAAAAACATTCAGTACTTC. This encodes CAGEAPGPRAKNIQYF.

This clone was found a few times. The chain has TRBV19 and TRBJ1-1; D may be TRBD1 (6 bases). This CDR3 contains 14 residues. Trimming took off 3 bases at V and 6 bases at J, with 14 bases between the two ends. The germline gives CDR1 LNHDA, CDR2 SQIVND (reference sequence). The CDR3 coding sequence is TGTGCCAGTAGTATTACAGGGATATGGGCTGAAGCTTTCTTT. The encoded protein is CASSITGIWAEAFF.

The CDR3 sequence: CASSSFSGYEQYF. Written as DNA, the CDR3 is TGTGCCAGCAGCTCCTTTTCAGGGTATGAGCAGTACTTC. The genes are TRBV7-9 and TRBJ2-7; D may be TRBD1 (5 bases). The V end was cut by 4 bases, the J end by 7 bases, with 14 bases between. From germline, CDR1 is SEHNR and CDR2 FQNEAQ (reference sequence). The CDR3 has 13 residues.

In DNA, the CDR3 is TGCGCCAGCAGCCAAGATCCCACTAGCGGGACGCCTAGCACAGATACGCAGTATTTT. Translation gives CASSQDPTSGTPSTDTQYF. V and J are TRBV4-1 and TRBJ2-3; TRBD2 matches at 10 bases. Germline CDR1 MGHRA, CDR2 YSYEKL. Trimming at V came to 0 bases and at J to 0 bases, leaving 9 bases not matched to a gene. The CDR3 is 19 residues long.

The CDR3 DNA reads as TGTGCCAGCAGCTTATCCTACAATGAGCAGTTCTTC. It is translated as CASSLSYNEQFF. The gene calls are TRBV11-1 and TRBJ2-1; unclear D gene. This CDR3 comprises 12 residues. The germline V gene encodes CDR1 SGHAT and CDR2 FQDESV (reference sequence). The V end lost 2 bases, the J end lost 1 base, and 0 bases lay between the germline ends.

This clone has only a few counts. The chain has TRBV28 and TRBJ2-7; D unresolved. V was pared by 4 bases and J by 3 bases, with 4 bases between. Germline CDR1 and CDR2: MDHEN and SYDVKM. The CDR3 covers 11 residues. DNA for the CDR3: TGTGCCAGCAGTTCGAGCTACGAGCAGTACTTC. Its protein is CASSSSYEQYF.

This chain uses TRBV6-5 with TRBJ2-7; 8 positions match TRBD2. Trimming cost V 7 bases and J 2 bases; bases outside gene matches: 4. The length of the CDR3 is 13 residues. Germline CDR1 MNHEY, CDR2 SVGAGI. The CDR3 DNA reads as TGTGCCAGCATGTCTAGCGGGCCCTACGAGCAGTACTTC. It codes for CASMSSGPYEQYF.